What follows are 2 T cell receptor beta chains derived from one specimen sequenced in a study of blood T cell repertoires in COVID-19. TCRdb keeps only in-frame clones here, not all; method: immunoSEQ multiplex PCR. Of 210,000 or so clones listed, approximately 84% are singletons. Sequencing was done on a sample of peripheral blood. The receptors here all came from a man between 40 and 49 years old with active or convalescent COVID-19.

The chain is built from TRBV5-8 and TRBJ1-5; D is undetermined. The CDR3 runs to 15 residues. CDR1 SGHTS and CDR2 YDEGEE come from the germline V gene. V lost 4 bases to trimming and J lost 0 bases, with 11 bases between them. CDR3: CASSITGNSNQPQHF. DNA of the CDR3: TGTGCCAGCAGCATCACGGGTAATAGCAATCAGCCCCAGCATTTT.

The chain has TRBV4-1 and TRBJ2-2; D gene ambiguous. Germline CDR1 is MGHRA and CDR2 is YSYEKL. Trimming took 4 bases from V and 2 from J, leaving 11 bases between them. This CDR3 comprises 15 residues. CDR3 nucleotides: TGCGCCAGCAGCCCCGGTTCAGGCAACACCGGGGAGCTGTTTTTT. Translation: CASSPGSGNTGELFF.